This T cell receptor (beta chain) was observed in a study of OX40 agonist ivuxolimab in advanced cancers. The overall study: Administration of intravenous ivuxolimab to patients occurred every 2 weeks at 0.01 to 10 mg/kg.

Researchers took blood at baseline, on cycle 4 day 1, and on cycle 7 day 1. Points from the study as a whole: Expanded clones were, on average, more numerous in CD8+ T cells than in CD4+.

Profiling relied on immunoSEQ multiplex PCR, and the TCRdb table lists in-frame clones only, not all of them. Among some 70,000 clones listed, around 93% were seen once. After removal of 1 base from V and 13 bases from J, the junction contained 3 bases not matched to a gene. Germline-derived CDR1 and CDR2 are LNHDA and SQIVND (reference sequence). The CDR3 consists of 13 residues. Regarding this clone: The target antigen is unknown.

The V gene is TRBV19, the J gene TRBJ2-1, with 11 bases fitting TRBD2. The source material was CD4+ or CD8+ T cells sorted from blood, sampled in a trial of the OX40 agonist ivuxolimab. This TCR derives from an adult with an advanced solid tumor such as melanoma, head and neck, liver or kidney cancer. CDR3 loop: CASSIGSGGAQFF. As DNA, the CDR3 is TGTGCCAGTAGTATAGGTAGCGGGGGGGCTCAGTTCTTC.